The subject of this entry is one T cell receptor (beta chain). Antigen unknown. The data were obtained in a study of shared clonotypes between healthy human individuals. Method: immunoSEQ multiplex PCR; TCRdb's copy keeps in-frame clones and lacks some. The table has around 700,000 clones, 72% seen once. The V and J ends lost 11 bases and 3 bases respectively, with 17 bases between them. There are 14 residues in the CDR3. Looked up from germline, CDR1 is MDHEN and CDR2 is SYDVKM. Overall study findings and caveats: The sole specimen, blood, was sampled, and tissue repertoires likely differ. Generally, naive subsets came out with larger estimated richness than memory subsets. All-four-donor shared clonotypes had higher generation probabilities than non-shared clonotypes did.

It was into CD45RA+ naive and CD45RA-negative memory subsets that the CD4+ cells were split. The rearrangement links TRBV28 to TRBJ2-1; weak D call: TRBD1 (8 bases). This receptor was taken from a woman aged 25-40 years in good health. The sequencing sample was made of memory CD4+ T cells sorted from blood. Subset of the sample: CD45RA-negative fraction. CDR3 region: CASNRGGYYNEQFF. The CDR3 nucleotides read TGTGCCTCTAACAGGGGGGGCTACTACAATGAGCAGTTCTTC.